This T cell receptor (beta chain) was sequenced for a study of graft-versus-host responses after intestinal transplantation. Study information: Transplant types were multivisceral, liver-intestinal, or isolated intestinal. Recipients were all induced with anti-thymocyte globulin, then given tacrolimus and steroids for 2 to 3 years. Broader study findings: Among recipient marrow samples, GvH clones were found; some appeared first in ileum or blood. Early after transplant, HvG clones declined as circulating GvH clones peaked.

Produced via immunoSEQ multiplex PCR; TCRdb's table is partial and in-frame only. The table includes about 86,000 clones, roughly nine tenths detected once. With V trimmed by 3 bases and J by 13 bases, 9 bases remained unmatched. Looked up from germline, CDR1 is MNHNS and CDR2 is SASEGT. The CDR3 spans 14 residues. With regard to this clone: Its antigen remains unidentified.

Sequencing was performed on unstimulated CD8+ T cells sorted from spleen or lymph node cells, taken before intestinal transplant. V and J are TRBV6-1 and TRBJ2-1; TRBD2 aligns across 10 bases. The sequence was collected from a human donor who received an intestinal transplant. DNA for the CDR3: TGTGCCAGCAGTGATCAACTAGCGGGACCCGGACAGTTCTTC. Its protein product is CASSDQLAGPGQFF.